Below, 23 T cell receptor beta chains from the same sample are listed, as sequenced in a study of cytomegalovirus exposure and HLA in healthy donors. Amplification used 60 Vbeta primers and 13 Jbeta primers. Data came from immunoSEQ multiplex PCR; TCRdb stores just in-frame clones and leaves some out. The profile covers approximately 54,000 clones, with more than 70% appearing a single time and approximately 2.8% taken by the ten largest. Sample: PBMCs. These receptor sequences come from a woman between 18 and 29 years old in good health and CMV-seronegative.

V and J are TRBV27 and TRBJ2-7; D uncertain. CDR1 MNHEY and CDR2 SMNVEV come from the germline V gene (reference sequence). Between the trimmed V and J ends, which lost 2 bases and 1 base, there was a span of 9 bases. CDR3 size: 14 residues. CDR3 sequence reads: CASSLTALSYEQYF. For the CDR3, the DNA is TGTGCCAGCAGTTTAACAGCCCTATCCTACGAGCAGTACTTC.

This chain uses TRBV2 with TRBJ2-1; TRBD2 agrees at 8 bases. This CDR3 contains 15 residues. From germline, CDR1 is SNHLY and CDR2 FYNNEI. The J segment lost 0 bases and the V segment lost 9 bases, leaving 7 bases of the junction unmatched. The CDR3 nucleotides read TGTGCCAGTACTAGCGGACCGAGCTCCTACAATGAGCAGTTCTTC. Amino acid sequence: CASTSGPSSYNEQFF.

The J gene is TRBJ1-1, the V gene TRBV28; D possibly corresponds to TRBD1 (5 bases). Germline-derived CDR1 and CDR2 are MDHEN and SYDVKM. The CDR3 spans 12 residues. Trimming shortened V by 5 bases and J by 5 bases, and 9 bases separated the two germline ends. CDR3 nucleotides: TGTGCCAGCAGTACCGGGACTACTGAAGCTTTCTTT. It codes for CASSTGTTEAFF.

The chain recombines TRBV27 with TRBJ1-1; tentative D call: TRBD1 (6 bases). Looked up from germline, CDR1 is MNHEY and CDR2 is SMNVEV (reference sequence). The CDR3 spans 14 residues. V shed 2 bases and J shed 2 bases, with 9 bases lying between them. The chain's CDR3 is CASSLTQGNTEAFF. The CDR3 DNA sequence: TGTGCCAGCAGTTTAACACAGGGCAACACTGAAGCTTTCTTT.

As concerns this clone: Other DNA sequences in the same sample also yield this CDR3. J is TRBJ2-7 and V is TRBV11-2, with 10 bases matching TRBD2. The CDR3 extends over 15 amino acids. V gave up 0 bases and J gave up 4 bases; unmatched junction bases: 3. The germline V gene has CDR1 SGHAT and CDR2 FQNNGV. The CDR3 region has the DNA TGTGCCAGCAGCTTAGAGGCTAGCGGGAGTTACGAGCAGTACTTC. Translated: CASSLEASGSYEQYF.

This clone was detected once. This chain uses TRBV7-3 with TRBJ2-1, with 8 bases lining up with TRBD2. The V gene's germline CDR1 is SGHTA and CDR2 FQGTGA. The CDR3 runs to 15 residues. With V trimmed by 5 bases and J by 7 bases, 10 bases remained unmatched. CDR3 DNA sequence: TGTGCCAGCAGCGACGCCGGGACTAGGAGGAATGAGCAGTTCTTC. Its protein is CASSDAGTRRNEQFF.

A word on this clone: The germline gene is not matched at one end of the junction; a read error may be the cause. The rearrangement joins TRBV5-8 to TRBJ1-1, with D possibly matching TRBD1 (6 bases). The CDR3 contains 15 residues. CDR1 is SGHTS and CDR2 is YDEGEE in the germline V gene. CDR3 DNA sequence: TGTGCCAGCGGCTTTCGTTGGGGGCGTGAAACTGAAGCTTTCTTT. It is translated as CASGFRWGRETEAFF.

CDR3 nucleotides: TGTGCCACCAGCAGAGGCGGGGACAGGGGGCCCTCACCCCTCCACTTT. It codes for CATSRGGDRGPSPLHF. The gene calls are TRBV15 and TRBJ1-6; 12 positions agree with TRBD1. The germline CDR1 and CDR2 sequences are LNHNV and YYDKDF (reference sequence). J gave up 10 bases and V 1 base, and 5 bases lay outside the gene matches. The CDR3 contains 16 residues.

This clone was seen once. This chain links TRBV29-1 with TRBJ1-2, with unresolved D. The V end lost 4 bases, the J end lost 8 bases, and 11 bases lay between the germline ends. CDR3 size: 11 residues. Per the germline V gene, CDR1 is SQVTM and CDR2 is ANQGSEA. CDR3 in amino acids: CSVAGSEGYTF. For the CDR3, the DNA is TGCAGCGTTGCTGGTTCGGAGGGCTACACCTTC.

The chain carries TRBV5-1 and TRBJ2-7; 7 nucleotides line up with TRBD2. V shed 6 bases and J 1 base; nucleotides not matched to a gene: 10. Germline CDR1 is SGHRS and CDR2 is YFSETQ. The CDR3 has 15 amino acids. The CDR3 DNA reads as TGCGCCAGCAAAGGGTCTTTGGGGGGGTCCTACGAGCAGTACTTC. Encoded protein: CASKGSLGGSYEQYF. Combining the CDR3 with reference TRBV5-1 and TRBJ2-7 gives the whole variable domain KAGVTQTPRYLIKTRGQQVTLSCSPISGHRSVSWYQQTPGQGLQFLFEYFSETQRNKGNFPGRFSGRQFSNSRSEMNVSTLELGDSALYLCASKGSLGGSYEQYFGPGTRLTVT.

The chain has TRBV28 and TRBJ2-7; 7 bases are shared with TRBD2. CDR3 length equals 14 residues. With 10 bases clipped from V and 4 bases from J, the junction kept 13 bases outside the gene matches. Germline values: CDR1 MDHEN, CDR2 SYDVKM. The CDR3 spells CATSERDTVYEQYF. For the CDR3, the DNA is TGTGCCACCTCGGAGCGGGATACGGTTTACGAGCAGTACTTC.

The J gene is TRBJ2-7, the V gene TRBV9, with TRBD2 matching over 9 bases. The CDR3 spans 15 residues. The germline CDR1 and CDR2 sequences are SGDLS and YYNGEE. The V gene end was trimmed by 4 bases and the J gene end by 4 bases; junction bases not matched to a gene: 9. For the CDR3, the DNA is TGTGCCAGCAGCCTCGGGGCTAGCGGGATTTACGAGCAGTACTTC. The encoded protein is CASSLGASGIYEQYF.

J is TRBJ2-2 and V is TRBV12-5; 14 bases align to TRBD2. The CDR3 length is 18 residues. In germline, CDR1 is LGHNT, CDR2 FRNRAP. V gave up 0 bases and J gave up 5 bases; unmatched junction bases: 5. The CDR3 loop is CASGLVRLAGGRTGELFF. In DNA form, the CDR3 reads TGTGCTAGTGGTTTGGTGAGACTAGCGGGAGGGCGGACCGGGGAGCTGTTTTTT.

The chain joins TRBV6-6 to TRBJ2-5, with D possibly being TRBD2 (5 bases). The germline CDR1 and CDR2 sequences are MNHNY and SVGAGI (reference sequence). Trimming removed 6 bases from V and 5 bases from J, with 13 bases in between. The CDR3 covers 13 residues. CDR3 bases: TGTGCCAGCAGCCCCGAGAGGGCGGAGACCCAGTACTTC. Its translation is CASSPERAETQYF.

The chain couples TRBV14 to TRBJ1-1; the match to TRBD1 covers 8 bases. Trimming took 3 bases from V and 8 from J; bases not matched to a gene: 2. CDR3 size: 12 residues. Germline V gene data show CDR1 as SGHDN and CDR2 as FVKESK. The CDR3 DNA reads TGTGCCAGCAGCCAGGGGGACAGGGAAGCTTTCTTT. The encoded protein is CASSQGDREAFF.

This clone has only one observation. This sequence joins TRBV7-2 and TRBJ1-1, with D possibly TRBD1 on 5 matching bases. Looked up from germline, CDR1 is SGHTA and CDR2 is FQGNSA. V dropped 2 bases and J dropped 0 bases, with 13 bases sitting between them. This CDR3 has 16 residues. The CDR3: CASSLLRTGLNTEAFF. CDR3 nucleotides: TGTGCCAGCAGCTTATTACGTACAGGACTGAACACTGAAGCTTTCTTT.

The chain employs TRBV19 and TRBJ1-6; weak D call: TRBD1 (6 bases). Germline V gene data show CDR1 as LNHDA and CDR2 as SQIVND (reference sequence). V shed 7 bases and J shed 6 bases, with 13 bases lying between them. The CDR3 extends over 14 amino acids. The CDR3 is CASTLGGFNSPLHF. Here the CDR3 DNA reads TGTGCCAGTACCCTAGGGGGATTTAATTCACCCCTCCACTTT.

V and J are TRBV6-5 and TRBJ1-6; the match to TRBD1 covers 8 bases. The junction had 6 bases not matched to a gene; V was cut back by 4 bases and J by 4 bases. Germline lookup yields CDR1 MNHEY and CDR2 SVGAGI. This CDR3 is 16 amino acids long. CDR3 nucleotide sequence: TGTGCCAGCAGTTTGCAGGGGGCGGCGTATAATTCACCCCTCCACTTT. Its translation: CASSLQGAAYNSPLHF.

This clone was seen once. V usage is TRBV23-1 and J usage is TRBJ1-5, with a tentative D call TRBD1 (6 bases). TRBV23-1 is an ORF, with its function uncertain. The CDR3 has 16 residues. V lost 3 bases to trimming and J lost 2 bases, with 14 bases between them. The CDR3 here is CASSHHEGGGNQPQHF. The CDR3 DNA reads TGCGCCAGCAGTCATCATGAGGGGGGGGGCAATCAGCCCCAGCATTTT.

This clone was counted a few times. The chain carries TRBV28 and TRBJ2-5, with TRBD1 matching over 8 bases. The length of the CDR3 is 16 residues. The germline V gene has CDR1 MDHEN and CDR2 SYDVKM. With V trimmed by 3 bases and J by 4 bases, 10 bases remained unmatched. The CDR3 region has the DNA TGTGCCAGCAGTTTCCCCACAGGGGGTGGGCGAGAGACCCAGTACTTC. Translated: CASSFPTGGGRETQYF.

The chain joins TRBV27 to TRBJ1-5, with D unclear. V was shortened by 0 bases and J by 4 bases, with 7 bases between the two germline ends. There are 14 residues in the CDR3. Germline V gene sequence: CDR1 MNHEY, CDR2 SMNVEV (reference sequence). The CDR3 DNA is TGTGCCAGCAGTTTATCGGGCAGAAATCAGCCCCAGCATTTT. Translating gives CASSLSGRNQPQHF.

To note about this clone: The junction departs from the called germline gene at one end, perhaps through a read error. The genes are TRBV6-5 and TRBJ2-2; 9 bases fit TRBD1. The CDR3 runs to 14 residues. Per germline, CDR1 MNHEY and CDR2 SVGAGI. The CDR3, as DNA: TGTGCCGGCAGTAGGACAGGGGTTCACGGGGAGCTGTTTTTT. This translates into CAGSRTGVHGELFF.

This clone appeared a few times. The CDR3 bases are TGTGCCAGCACCCTGACAGGGAACTATGGCTACACCTTC. It codes for CASTLTGNYGYTF. The rearrangement uses TRBV5-5 and TRBJ1-2; 7 positions agree with TRBD1. CDR1 is SGHKS, CDR2 YYEKEE, per germline (reference sequence). The CDR3 loop spans 13 amino acids. Trimming took 6 bases from V and 2 from J; bases not matched to a gene: 4.